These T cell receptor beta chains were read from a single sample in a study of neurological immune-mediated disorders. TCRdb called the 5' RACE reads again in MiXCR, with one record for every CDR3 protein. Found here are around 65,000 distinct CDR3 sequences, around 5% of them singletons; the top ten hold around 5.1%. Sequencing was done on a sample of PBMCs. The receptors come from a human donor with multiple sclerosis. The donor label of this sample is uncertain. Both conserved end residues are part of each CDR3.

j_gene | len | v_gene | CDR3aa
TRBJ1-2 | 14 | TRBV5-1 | CASSLEFPREGYTF
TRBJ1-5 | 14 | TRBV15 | CATSRDHGDRPQHF
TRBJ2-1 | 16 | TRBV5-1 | CASSSLAGGRDNEQFF
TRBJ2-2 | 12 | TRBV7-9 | CASSPKFRELFF
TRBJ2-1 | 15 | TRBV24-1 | CATGYGGGSYNEQFF
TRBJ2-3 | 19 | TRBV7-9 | CASRYSGTSGVALTDTQYF
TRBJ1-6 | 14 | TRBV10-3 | CATGTGASNSPLHF
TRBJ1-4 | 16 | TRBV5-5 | CASSLNLHPYGEKLFF
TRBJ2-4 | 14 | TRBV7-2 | CASSFLPDLGIQYF
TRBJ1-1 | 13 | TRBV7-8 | CASSLPPNAEAFF
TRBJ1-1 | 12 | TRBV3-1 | CASSPLGFEAFF
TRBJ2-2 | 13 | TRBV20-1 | CSAPHDSTGELFF
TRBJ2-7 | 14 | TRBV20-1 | CSARVQGALHEQYF
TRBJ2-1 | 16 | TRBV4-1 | CASSLRLAGGPGEQFF
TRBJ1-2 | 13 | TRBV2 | CASSGGFPSGYTF
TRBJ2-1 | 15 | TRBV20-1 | CSARPGGHDGVEQFF
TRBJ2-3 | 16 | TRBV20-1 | CSAYKKDKMNTDTQYF
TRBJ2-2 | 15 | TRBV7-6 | CASSLGRPGTGELFF
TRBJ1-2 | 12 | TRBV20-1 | CSASTGPYGYTF
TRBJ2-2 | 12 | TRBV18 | CASSPPSGELFF
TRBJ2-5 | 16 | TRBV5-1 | CASSWGRGRTVGTQYF
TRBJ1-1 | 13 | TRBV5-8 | CASSPGRYTEAFF
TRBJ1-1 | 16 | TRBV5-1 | CASSNRQRLMNTEAFF
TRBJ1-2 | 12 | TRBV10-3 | CAISALDYGYTF
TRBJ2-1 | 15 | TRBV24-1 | CATSDEAGGVDEQFF
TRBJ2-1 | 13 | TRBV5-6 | CASSSEEVGEQFF
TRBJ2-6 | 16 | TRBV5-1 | CASSHRGYSGANVLTF
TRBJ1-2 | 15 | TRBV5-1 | CASSLLLSGGYGYTF
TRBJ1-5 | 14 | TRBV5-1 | CASSLEGSGQPQHF
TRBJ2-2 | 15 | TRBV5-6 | CASRYGQGYTGELFF
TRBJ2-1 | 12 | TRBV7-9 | CASSPTPEEQFF
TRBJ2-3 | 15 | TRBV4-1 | CASGTGLAAADTQYF
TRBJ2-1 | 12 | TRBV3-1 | CASSARVNEQFF
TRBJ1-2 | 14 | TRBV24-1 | CATRGQPPYYGYTF
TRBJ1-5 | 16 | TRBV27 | CASRGRGGFGNQPQHF
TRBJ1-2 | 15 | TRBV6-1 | CASSGGQGASYGYTF
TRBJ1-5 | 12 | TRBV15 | CATRAFNQPQHF